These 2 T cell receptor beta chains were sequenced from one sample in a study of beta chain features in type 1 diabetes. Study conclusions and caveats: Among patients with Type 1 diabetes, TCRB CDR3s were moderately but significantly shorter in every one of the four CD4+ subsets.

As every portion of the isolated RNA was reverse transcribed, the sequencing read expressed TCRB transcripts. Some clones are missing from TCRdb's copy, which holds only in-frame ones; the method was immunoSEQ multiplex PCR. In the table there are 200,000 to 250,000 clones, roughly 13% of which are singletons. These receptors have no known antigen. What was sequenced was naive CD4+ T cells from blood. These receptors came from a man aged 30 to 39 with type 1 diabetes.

In DNA form, the CDR3 reads TGTGCCTGGACCCCCAGCGGGGACCCACCGAACATTCAGTACTTC. Translated, it gives CAWTPSGDPPNIQYF. The rearrangement joins TRBV30 to TRBJ2-4; 7 bases are shared with TRBD2. The CDR3 has 15 amino acids. CDR1 GTSNPN and CDR2 SVGIG come from the germline V gene (reference sequence). The V and J ends lost 4 bases and 7 bases, in that order; junction bases with no gene match: 13. Full variable domain (remainder filled in from reference TRBV30 and TRBJ2-4): SQTIHQWPATLVQPVGSPLSLECTVEGTSNPNLYWYRQAAGRGLQLLFYSVGIGQISSEVPQNLSASRPQDRQFILSSKKLLLSDSGFYLCAWTPSGDPPNIQYFGAGTRLSVL.

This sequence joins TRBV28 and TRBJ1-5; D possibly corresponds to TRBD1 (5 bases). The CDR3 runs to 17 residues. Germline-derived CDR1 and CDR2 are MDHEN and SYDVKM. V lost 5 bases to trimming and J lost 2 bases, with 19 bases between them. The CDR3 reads CASSHRGVGPGNQPQHF. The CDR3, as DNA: TGTGCCAGCAGTCACCGGGGGGTAGGTCCGGGCAATCAGCCCCAGCATTTT. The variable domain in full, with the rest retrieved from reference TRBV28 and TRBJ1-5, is DVKVTQSSRYLVKRTGEKVFLECVQDMDHENMFWYRQDPGLGLRLIYFSYDVKMKEKGDIPEGYSVSREKKERFSLILESASTNQTSMYLCASSHRGVGPGNQPQHFGDGTRLSIL.